One sample yielded the 15 T cell receptor beta chains listed below, sequenced in a study of long-term antiretroviral therapy in people with HIV. The assay, immunoSEQ v3.0, was run at survey level. Assay used: immunoSEQ multiplex PCR; TCRdb lists only in-frame clones, some missing. This table holds around 43,000 clones, less than 95% found once. The input for sequencing was unsorted PBMCs, taken around 9.2 years after starting antiretroviral therapy. The receptors were sampled from a man aged 30 to 39 with HIV.

The chain has TRBV2 and TRBJ1-1, with 7 bases aligning to TRBD1. Losses at the gene ends were 8 bases for V and 2 bases for J; bases not matched to a gene: 5. The CDR3 spans 13 residues. Looked up from germline, CDR1 is SNHLY and CDR2 is FYNNEI. In DNA, the CDR3 is TGTGCCAGCGGGACAGCGGGAAACACTGAAGCTTTCTTT. Translated, it gives CASGTAGNTEAFF.

The chain has TRBV27 and TRBJ1-5; D ambiguous. The CDR3 length is 13 residues. V dropped 2 bases and J dropped 1 base, with 3 bases sitting between them. Germline assignment: CDR1 MNHEY and CDR2 SMNVEV (reference sequence). CDR3 sequence: CASSLSSNQPQHF. DNA for the CDR3: TGTGCCAGCAGTTTAAGCAGCAATCAGCCCCAGCATTTT.

V usage is TRBV5-1 and J usage is TRBJ2-5; a possible D gene is TRBD1 (8 bases). There are 15 residues in the CDR3. The V and J ends lost 3 bases and 3 bases respectively, with 15 bases between them. CDR1 SGHRS and CDR2 YFSETQ come from the germline V gene. DNA for the CDR3: TGCGCCAGCAGCTCCCGGACAGGGAGGGAAGAGACCCAGTACTTC. It yields the protein CASSSRTGREETQYF.

The gene calls are TRBV6-5 and TRBJ1-6; D gene uncertain. Trimming took off 2 bases at V and 9 bases at J, with 8 bases between the two ends. The CDR3 spans 13 residues. Per germline, CDR1 MNHEY and CDR2 SVGAGI. The DNA for the CDR3 is TGTGCCAGCAGTTACGAGATATCTTCACCCCTCCACTTT. It translates to CASSYEISSPLHF.

J is TRBJ1-4 and V is TRBV25-1; D uncertain. From germline, CDR1 is MGHDK and CDR2 SYGVNS. The length of the CDR3 is 14 residues. V was pared by 3 bases and J by 5 bases, with 10 bases between. Here the CDR3 reads CASSEPASNEKLFF. Written as DNA, the CDR3 is TGTGCCAGCAGTGAGCCGGCTTCCAATGAAAAACTGTTTTTT.

This chain links TRBV5-1 with TRBJ2-7; the match to TRBD1 covers 8 bases. Germline V gives CDR1 SGHRS, CDR2 YFSETQ. CDR3 length: 14 residues. Trimming at V came to 3 bases and at J to 3 bases, leaving 5 bases not matched to a gene. The chain's CDR3 is CASSSGQVNYEQYF. The CDR3 DNA reads TGCGCCAGCAGCTCGGGACAGGTGAACTACGAGCAGTACTTC.

For this clone: The germline gene is not matched at one end of the junction; a read error may be the cause. The chain links TRBV6-1 to TRBJ2-1, with 9 positions matching TRBD2. Germline V lookup: CDR1 MNHNS, CDR2 SASEGT. The CDR3 is 15 residues long. Here the CDR3 DNA reads TGTGCCAGCAGGGAAGCGGGGGGAATCTACAATGAGCAGTTCTTC. Its protein is CASREAGGIYNEQFF.

The chain combines TRBV9 with TRBJ2-2; D call uncertain. V was shortened by 1 base and J by 1 base, with 8 bases between the two germline ends. This CDR3 has 15 amino acids. Germline assignment: CDR1 SGDLS and CDR2 YYNGEE. This chain's CDR3 is CASSVLSKNTGELFF. The CDR3 DNA sequence: TGTGCCAGCAGCGTACTTTCTAAGAACACCGGGGAGCTGTTTTTT.

This clone was found once. This chain connects TRBV6-5 to TRBJ1-1; no firm D call. The CDR3 sequence is 14 residues long. Per the germline V gene, CDR1 is MNHEY and CDR2 is SVGAGI. V gave up 3 bases and J gave up 5 bases, with 13 bases separating them. The DNA of the CDR3 is TGTGCCAGCAGTTATCACCCCAGAGGGACTGAAGCTTTCTTT. This codes for CASSYHPRGTEAFF.

The CDR3 loop reads CASSLWGRSTANYGYTF. The CDR3 nucleotides are TGTGCCAGCAGTTTATGGGGCAGATCTACTGCTAACTATGGCTACACCTTC. V is TRBV27 and J is TRBJ1-2; tentative D call: TRBD1 (5 bases). The CDR3 spans 17 residues. The V end was cut by 1 base, the J end by 0 bases, with 15 bases between. Germline CDR1 is MNHEY and CDR2 is SMNVEV (reference sequence).

Details on this clone: In this CDR3 the conserved last residue, phenylalanine or tryptophan, is missing, so a read error is likely. The chain has TRBV5-4 and TRBJ1-6; a possible D gene is TRBD1 (6 bases). Per the germline V gene, CDR1 is SGHNT and CDR2 is YYREEE (reference sequence). There are 15 residues in the CDR3. Deletions cut 0 bases from V and 9 bases from J, with 13 bases between. CDR3 residues: CASSLAGGAGSPLHL. The DNA for the CDR3 is TGTGCCAGCAGCTTGGCCGGGGGGGCTGGTTCACCCCTCCACCTT.

The chain carries TRBV4-1 and TRBJ2-7, with a weak D call TRBD1 (6 bases). V lost 4 bases, J lost 4 bases, and 17 bases lay in between. Germline CDR1 is MGHRA and CDR2 is YSYEKL. The length of the CDR3 is 15 residues. The CDR3 region is CASSPDRDTIYEQYV. The CDR3 DNA reads TGCGCCAGCAGCCCAGACCGGGACACTATTTACGAGCAGTACGTC.

V is TRBV6-5 and J is TRBJ1-5; possible D gene TRBD1, 6 bases. CDR3 length: 14 residues. Trimming cost V 5 bases and J 1 base, with 9 bases left between them. Germline V gene data show CDR1 as MNHEY and CDR2 as SVGAGI. CDR3 protein: CASSPQGSNQPQHF. In DNA, the CDR3 is TGTGCCAGCAGTCCACAGGGAAGCAATCAGCCCCAGCATTTT.

This chain uses TRBV6-1 with TRBJ2-7; no clear D. This CDR3 is 11 amino acids long. V was trimmed by 7 bases and J by 2 bases, leaving 6 bases between them. CDR1 and CDR2 (germline): MNHNS, SASEGT. CDR3 in amino acids: CASNKAYEQYF. In DNA, the CDR3 is TGTGCCAGCAACAAAGCCTACGAGCAGTACTTC.

The chain carries TRBV19 and TRBJ2-2, with TRBD1 as a possible D gene (6 bases). Trimming cost V 2 bases and J 8 bases, with 15 bases left between them. The germline V gene encodes CDR1 LNHDA and CDR2 SQIVND (reference sequence). This CDR3 is 15 amino acids long. The CDR3: CASSIRDTFRGELFF. Written as DNA, the CDR3 is TGTGCCAGTAGTATAAGGGACACCTTCAGGGGGGAGCTGTTTTTT.